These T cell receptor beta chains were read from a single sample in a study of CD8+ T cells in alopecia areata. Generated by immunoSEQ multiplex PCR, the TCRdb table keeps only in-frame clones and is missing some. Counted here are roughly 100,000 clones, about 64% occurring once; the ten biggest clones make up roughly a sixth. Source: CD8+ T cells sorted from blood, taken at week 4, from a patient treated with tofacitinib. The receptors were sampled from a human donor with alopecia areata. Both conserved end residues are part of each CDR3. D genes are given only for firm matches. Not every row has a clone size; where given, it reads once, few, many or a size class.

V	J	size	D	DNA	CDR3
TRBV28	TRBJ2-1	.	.	TGTGCCAGCAGTTCCCTACCCCTGAGCTCCTACAATGAGCAGTTCTTC	CASSSLPLSSYNEQFF
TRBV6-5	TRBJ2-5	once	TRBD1	TGTGCCAGCAGTTACGACCGCCGGGACAGACAAGAGACCCAGTACTTC	CASSYDRRDRQETQYF
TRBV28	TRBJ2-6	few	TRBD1	TGTGCCAGCAGTGGGGGGACAGGGGGTAACTCTGGGGCCAACGTCCTGACTTTC	CASSGGTGGNSGANVLTF
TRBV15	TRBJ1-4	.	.	TGTGCCACCAGCATTGGATTTACAGGGAGCATCTACGGGGTGTTTTTT	CATSIGFTGSIYGVFF
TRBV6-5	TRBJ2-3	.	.	TGTGCCAGCAGTTACTCGACCCTAGATACGCAGTATTTT	CASSYSTLDTQYF
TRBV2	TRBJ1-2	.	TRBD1	TGTGCCAGCAGTGACCCGGGACAGGGGAACTATGGCTACACCTTC	CASSDPGQGNYGYTF
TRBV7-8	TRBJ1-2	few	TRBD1	TGTGCCAGCAGCTTACCCGTCGGACAGGGCCATGGCTACACCTTC	CASSLPVGQGHGYTF
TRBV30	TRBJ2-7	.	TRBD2	TGTGCCTGGAGTGGACTAGCGTTTGCCTACGAGCAGTACTTC	CAWSGLAFAYEQYF
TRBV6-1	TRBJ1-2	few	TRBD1	TGTGCCAGCAGTTCCCAACAGGGGGAGGGCTATGGCTACACCTTC	CASSSQQGEGYGYTF
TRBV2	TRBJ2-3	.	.	TGTGCCTGGCGGGGGCCCGTACCTGATACGCAGTATTTT	CAWRGPVPDTQYF
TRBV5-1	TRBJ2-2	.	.	TGCGCCAGCAGCGGTGGGGGCACCGGGGAGCTGTTTTTT	CASSGGGTGELFF
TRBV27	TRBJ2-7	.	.	TGTGCCAGCGGAGATCTCGAGCAGTACTTC	CASGDLEQYF
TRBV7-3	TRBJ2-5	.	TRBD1	TGTGCCAGCAGCTCCAAACCCCAGGGGGCAGGGGAGACCCAGTACTTC	CASSSKPQGAGETQYF
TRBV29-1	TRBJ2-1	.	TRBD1	TGCAGCGTTGAGTGGGACAGGGGTCTCAATGAGCAGTTCTTC	CSVEWDRGLNEQFF
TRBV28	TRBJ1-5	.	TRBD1	TGTGCCAGCAGTTTGTCCGGGGACAGGGGACCCAATCAGCCCCAGCATTTT	CASSLSGDRGPNQPQHF
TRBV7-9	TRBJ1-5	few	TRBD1	TGTGCCAGCAGCTCCGGGACAGGGGGCGGCAATCAGCCCCAGCATTTT	CASSSGTGGGNQPQHF
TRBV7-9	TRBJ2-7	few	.	TGTGCCAGCAGCTTAGCCCAGAGCTACGAGCAGTACTTC	CASSLAQSYEQYF
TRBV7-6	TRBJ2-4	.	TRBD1	TGTGCCAGCAGCTTATGGGACAGGGAAAACATTCAGTACTTC	CASSLWDRENIQYF
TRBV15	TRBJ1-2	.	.	TGTGCCACCAGCAGAGTGGGCAGGGGAAAACTGTATGGCTACACCTTC	CATSRVGRGKLYGYTF
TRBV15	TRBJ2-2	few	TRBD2	TGTGCCACCAGCAGAGATCATCTAGCGGGAAACACCGGGGAGCTGTTTTTT	CATSRDHLAGNTGELFF
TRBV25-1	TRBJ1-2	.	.	TGTGCCAGCAGTGGATTGACAGAGGTTAACTATGGCTACACCTTC	CASSGLTEVNYGYTF
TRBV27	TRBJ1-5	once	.	TGTGCCAGCAGTGTATCAGGGAGTCAGCCCCAGCATTTT	CASSVSGSQPQHF
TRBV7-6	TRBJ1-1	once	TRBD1	TGTGCCAGCAGCTTAGGAGGGACAGAAGGAGGGTATGAAGCTTTCTTT	CASSLGGTEGGYEAFF
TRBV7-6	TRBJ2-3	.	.	TGTGCCAGCAGCCCGGCTGATACAGATACGCAGTATTTT	CASSPADTDTQYF
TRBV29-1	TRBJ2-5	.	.	TGCAGCGTTGAAGGACAGGAACAAGAGACCCAGTACTTC	CSVEGQEQETQYF
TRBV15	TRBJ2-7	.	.	TGTGCCACCAGCAGAGAGCCCTCCTACGAGCAGTACTTC	CATSREPSYEQYF
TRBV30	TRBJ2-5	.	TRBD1	TGTGCCTGGAGTACGGGACAGGGGCAAGAGACCCAGTACTTC	CAWSTGQGQETQYF
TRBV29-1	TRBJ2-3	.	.	TGCAGCGCCTTAGGGGGGTACACAGATACGCAGTATTTT	CSALGGYTDTQYF
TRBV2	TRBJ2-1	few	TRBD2	TGTGCCAGCAGTGAAACTCTAGCGGCAGGCAATGAGCAGTTCTTC	CASSETLAAGNEQFF
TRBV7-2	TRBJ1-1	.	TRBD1	TGTGCCAGCAGCTTAGTTTCGGGTCCCAGGGGGCGAGCAACGGAAGCTTTCTTT	CASSLVSGPRGRATEAFF
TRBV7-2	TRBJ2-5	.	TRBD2	TGTGCCAGCAGCTTGTCATCGGGAGGAGAGACCCAGTACTTC	CASSLSSGGETQYF
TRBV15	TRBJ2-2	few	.	TGTGCCACCAGCAGAGAATTGTATCCCGCGAACACCGGGGAGCTGTTTTTT	CATSRELYPANTGELFF
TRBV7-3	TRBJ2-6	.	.	TGTGCCAGCAGCTTCGGTGCGACTGGGGCCAACGTCCTGACTTTC	CASSFGATGANVLTF
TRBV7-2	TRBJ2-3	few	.	TGTGCCAGCAGCTTAGATGCGGGGCCTAGCACAGATACGCAGTATTTT	CASSLDAGPSTDTQYF
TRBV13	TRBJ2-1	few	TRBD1	TGTGCCAGCAGCTCTCCAGGGGGAAATGAGCAGTTCTTC	CASSSPGGNEQFF
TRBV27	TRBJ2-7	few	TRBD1	TGTGCCAGCGGACAGGGTTATTCCTACGAGCAGTACTTC	CASGQGYSYEQYF
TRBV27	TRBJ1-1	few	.	TGTGCCAGCAGTTTGGGCACAGCTTACACTGAAGCTTTCTTT	CASSLGTAYTEAFF